This T cell receptor (beta chain) is from a study of cytomegalovirus exposure and HLA in healthy donors (dated by TCRdb to about 2017). A note on the overall study: The 500 to 700 repertoires of the first cohort and the 120 or so validation repertoires were produced on the same platform, according to a later analysis. The study aimed to test whether signatures of past pathogen exposure could be identified by cataloging public T cell receptors. Besides the first cohort of 500 to 700 subjects, a separate validation cohort made up of 120 different subjects was used. High-throughput TCR immunosequencing, statistical association of individual TCRs with disease status, and machine learning were combined to predict cytomegalovirus infection status.

To note about this clone: The antigen this receptor binds is unknown. No per-base quality is available; no much larger clone lies one base away.

CDR3 length: 16 amino acids, cysteine to phenylalanine. Just CDR3 DNA is preserved here, 48 bases in frame from base 1. The germline V gene (reference sequence) gives CDR1 as MNHEY and CDR2 as SMNVEV. A distance of 17 bases separates the germline ends of V and J, which lose 5 bases and 3 bases respectively. The donors were included in the validation cohort of some 110 subjects, a group kept apart from the roughly 700-subject first cohort. Overall study results and their limits: A later analysis had no HLA typing for the validation cohort, so co-occurrence there was scored across all 110 or so repertoires. Three of the identified cytomegalovirus-associated TCR beta chains were confirmed in vitro to be specific for cytomegalovirus antigens. A total of 164 TCR beta chains were listed by the study as associated with cytomegalovirus. According to the authors, the approach could potentially be generalized to other disease states and immunological phenotypes. In a later analysis, TCRs clustered in the first cohort were found to also tend to co-occur in the 100 to 150 validation repertoires, with 90% to 95% of cluster scores above 0. Across donors, most TCR sequences were observed very rarely, whereas some public TCRs were present in many individuals. The classifier was reported to diagnose cytomegalovirus status with high specificity and sensitivity in both the original and validation cohorts.

Receptor amplification or capture employed the immunoSEQ multiplex PCR assay. The original pipeline was this. A statistical classification framework was built for diagnosing cytomegalovirus status from the catalog of TCR beta chain sequences. Drawn from immuneACCESS, this table holds only the in-frame rearrangements with V and J called that TCRdb kept. Clones are partly lost; checked studies trace under half to an unresolved V gene and leave the rest unexplained. The V and J calls and clone size were taken over from that table, and D and trimming were inferred from the DNA. The sample includes 250,000 to 300,000 clones, with almost 90% observed a single time. The ten largest clonotypes hold under 0.4% of the sample.

The TCR comes from a woman under 30 in good health and CMV-seronegative. The chain employs TRBV27 and TRBJ2-1, with the identity of the D gene unclear. Input material: PBMCs. The CDR3 has the sequence CASSPAYLRGYNEQFF. DNA sequence: TGTGCCAGCAGTCCCGCTTACCTACGCGGCTACAATGAGCAGTTCTTC.